Listed here is a single TCR beta chain. Its specificity is unknown. This sample stems from a study of graft-versus-host responses after intestinal transplantation. Study-wide background: Following induction with anti-thymocyte globulin, all recipients were given tacrolimus and steroids for three to four years.

Sequencing was performed with immunoSEQ multiplex PCR; in TCRdb, only in-frame clones are kept and a portion is missing. The data hold 75,000 to 100,000 clones, with roughly 91% observed a single time. The junction had 5 bases not matched to a gene; V was cut back by 6 bases and J by 3 bases. Germline V CDR1 and CDR2: SNHLY, FYNNEI. The CDR3 is made up of 15 amino acids. Regarding the study as a whole: Declining HvG levels early post-transplant were linked to peak circulating GvH clone levels. Investigators detected GvH clones in recipient marrow, with some emerging earlier in ileum or blood.

The chain has TRBV2 and TRBJ1-4, with TRBD1 matching 9 bases. The sequencing used unstimulated CD4+ T cells sorted from spleen or lymph node cells, collected before transplant. The receptor comes from a human donor who was the organ donor for an intestinal transplant. CDR3 amino acids: CASRTDRGANEKLFF. In DNA, the CDR3 is TGTGCCAGCAGAACCGACAGGGGGGCTAATGAAAAACTGTTTTTT.